This TCR beta chain stems from a study of blood T cells in healthy people across ages. V dropped 1 base and J dropped 8 bases, with 15 bases sitting between them. The CDR3 spans 14 residues. Germline V lookup: CDR1 DFQATT, CDR2 SNEGSKA (reference sequence). A second about 7 to 11 cycle PCR used barcoded and J-beta primers. TCRdb re-analysed the 5' RACE reads in MiXCR, keeping a single row per CDR3 protein. The sample yields over 1,500,000 distinct CDR3 sequences, approximately 50% seen once. This clonotype was counted only a few times. V usage is TRBV20-1 and J usage is TRBJ2-1; D may be TRBD2 (6 bases). Sequencing was carried out using blood. The TCR sequence derives from a woman aged 40 to 50 in good health. The CDR3 spells CSARGDGGKHEQFF. The CDR3 nucleotides read TGCAGTGCTAGAGGCGATGGAGGGAAACATGAGCAGTTCTTC.